This is a list of T cell receptor beta chains from one sample in a study of CD8+CD57+ T cells in acquired aplastic anemia. One entry per CDR3 protein results from TCRdb running MiXCR on the reads. The sample has hundreds of thousands of distinct CDR3 sequences; approximately 32% are singletons. The sequencing sample was made of sorted CD4+, CD8+, or CD8+CD57+ T cells (not recorded which) from PBMCs. The receptors here all came from a human donor with aplastic anemia. Both conserved end residues are part of each CDR3. The size field is filled for only some rows; it gives once, few, many or a size class.

length,size,J,V,CDR3
10,few,TRBJ1-1,TRBV30,CAWSPGTAFF
15,NA,TRBJ2-7,TRBV25-1,CASSELGGKEGEQYF
11,many,TRBJ1-6,TRBV6-1,CASSEEEPLHF
14,few,TRBJ2-5,TRBV20-1,CSALRTSGVETQYF
13,few,TRBJ2-7,TRBV15,CATSPTGGDEQYF
11,many,TRBJ2-3,TRBV20-1,CSARQSDTQYF
14,NA,TRBJ1-2,TRBV10-1,CASSGHPPAYGYTF
13,many,TRBJ2-5,TRBV19,CASSIPGGETQYF
13,NA,TRBJ2-7,TRBV3-1,CASSQDLSYEQYF
14,NA,TRBJ1-1,TRBV19,CASTQGGGNTEAFF
16,few,TRBJ2-3,TRBV9,CASTPGLAQGADTQYF
14,many,TRBJ1-2,TRBV29-1,CSVLRPGGFYGYTF
15,many,TRBJ1-2,TRBV20-1,CSARVLRDIDYGYTF
13,many,TRBJ1-3,TRBV29-1,CSVEGQGGNTIYF
13,many,TRBJ1-2,TRBV7-2,CASSRDRGEGYTF
13,NA,TRBJ1-3,TRBV7-9,CASSQKGGNTIYF
14,few,TRBJ1-2,TRBV5-1,CASSLELGNYGYTF
15,NA,TRBJ2-1,TRBV20-1,CSAEVLAGVFNEQFF
16,NA,TRBJ2-2,TRBV19,CASSTGLARVTGELFF
18,NA,TRBJ2-3,TRBV20-1,CSARDPLGVGRGGDTQYF
14,many,TRBJ2-7,TRBV14,CASSQETRGAEQYF
13,NA,TRBJ2-7,TRBV20-1,CSAEGTVLYEQYF
15,few,TRBJ2-5,TRBV5-1,CARLLWTDREETQYF
15,many,TRBJ1-5,TRBV9,CASSEETGGNQPQHF
18,few,TRBJ2-6,TRBV19,CASSILGTGVTGANVLTF
17,NA,TRBJ2-7,TRBV25-1,CATSDPLLTDETYEQYF
15,few,TRBJ2-7,TRBV5-1,CASSYRTSGSDEQYF
14,NA,TRBJ1-2,TRBV19,CAGSRGSANYGYTF
13,many,TRBJ1-6,TRBV12-3/TRBV12-4,CASSTGTNSPLHF
15,NA,TRBJ2-2,TRBV14,CASSQGTGITGELFF
14,NA,TRBJ1-2,TRBV5-4,CASSTGTESYGYTF
13,few,TRBJ2-7,TRBV6-1,CASSVEGNYEQYF
12,NA,TRBJ2-2,TRBV24-1,CATCSLAGELFF
14,many,TRBJ1-1,TRBV19,CASASWGARTEAFF
14,NA,TRBJ2-6,TRBV15,CANQGRMRANVLTF
15,NA,TRBJ1-3,TRBV11-3,CASSSSSSRRNTIYF
17,few,TRBJ1-6,TRBV5-1,CASSLGVGRGGNSPLHF
15,NA,TRBJ2-5,TRBV6-1,CASSKSTGNPETQYF
15,NA,TRBJ2-7,TRBV24-1,CATSDTRTDSYEQYF
15,many,TRBJ1-1,TRBV15,CATSRDAGMNTEAFF
14,NA,TRBJ2-7,TRBV2,CASSERTAFDEQYF
16,NA,TRBJ1-1,TRBV20-1,CSARDSKTVPNTEAFF
13,many,TRBJ2-5,TRBV7-6,CASSKTWGETQYF
15,few,TRBJ2-7,TRBV7-8,CASSRTEGTSYEQYF
18,NA,TRBJ2-3,TRBV7-6,CASRLATGTGEHTDTQYF
14,NA,TRBJ2-1,TRBV5-6,CASSLAGTGLGEFF
18,NA,TRBJ2-1,TRBV7-2,CASSLLEDSKPLRDEQFF
17,NA,TRBJ1-5,TRBV27,CASSLLSGTDSNQPQHF
14,NA,TRBJ1-6,TRBV5-1,CASRLPGGDSPLHF
13,many,TRBJ2-7,TRBV5-1,CASSLTGENEQYF
14,few,TRBJ2-7,TRBV4-2,CASSQDSNYVEQYF
16,NA,TRBJ1-3,TRBV10-3,CAIRADLPSSGNTIYF
12,few,TRBJ2-5,TRBV24-1,CATRASQETQYF